What follows are 17 T cell receptor beta chains derived from one specimen sequenced in a study of control samples from healthy donors and cancer patients. Here immunoSEQ multiplex PCR was the method, and the copy in TCRdb shows in-frame clones only, minus some. The data show more than 95,000 clones, more than 85% seen once. The sequenced sample was blood. Source of these receptors: a man aged 30-40 years in good health.

Written as DNA, the CDR3 is TGCGCCAGCAGCCAAGATCTGGAGCGGGGCACCGCATACAATGAGCAGTTCTTC. Its protein is CASSQDLERGTAYNEQFF. V and J are TRBV4-1 and TRBJ2-1; the match to TRBD2 covers 7 bases. This CDR3 spans 18 amino acids. V was clipped by 0 bases and J by 4 bases; unmatched bases: 12. Germline CDR1 and CDR2: MGHRA and YSYEKL.

V is TRBV28 and J is TRBJ2-1; 10 bases are shared with TRBD2. The germline V gene encodes CDR1 MDHEN and CDR2 SYDVKM. The ends lost 8 bases at V and 3 bases at J; junction bases unmatched: 4. The CDR3 covers 14 residues. The CDR3 loop is CASETSGDYNEQFF. DNA for the CDR3: TGTGCCAGCGAAACTAGCGGGGACTACAATGAGCAGTTCTTC.

The gene calls are TRBV19 and TRBJ2-5, with D possibly matching TRBD1 (5 bases). There are 12 residues in the CDR3. CDR1 and CDR2 from the germline V gene are LNHDA and SQIVND (reference sequence). V was trimmed by 6 bases and J by 7 bases, leaving 12 bases between them. In DNA, the CDR3 is TGTGCCAGTAGGGGGCTCGATATGACCCAGTACTTC. Encoded protein: CASRGLDMTQYF.

The rearrangement uses TRBV27 and TRBJ2-2; D is uncertain. V was pared by 3 bases and J by 4 bases, with 9 bases between. This CDR3 is built from 14 residues. Germline-derived CDR1 and CDR2 are MNHEY and SMNVEV (reference sequence). Here the CDR3 DNA reads TGTGCCAGCAGTTTTAGCCAGATCACCGGGGAGCTGTTTTTT. This encodes CASSFSQITGELFF.

The chain is built from TRBV6-2 or TRBV6-3 and TRBJ2-1; 9 positions match TRBD2. The trim removed 2 bases at V and 4 bases at J, leaving 6 bases unmatched. The CDR3 loop spans 16 amino acids. Germline V gene sequence: CDR1 MNHEY, CDR2 SVGEGT. The CDR3 DNA sequence: TGTGCCAGCAGTTACCAGGCGGGGGGGCGGTACAATGAGCAGTTCTTC. This encodes CASSYQAGGRYNEQFF.

The rearrangement joins TRBV12-3 or TRBV12-4 to TRBJ1-2, with D unclear. Trimming shortened V by 5 bases and J by 4 bases, and 11 bases separated the two germline ends. The CDR3 consists of 13 residues. CDR3 bases: TGTGCCAGCAGTCCGACTTCAAGCTATGGCTACACCTTC. Protein sequence: CASSPTSSYGYTF.

Concerning this clone: Since the CDR3 does not end with the conserved phenylalanine or tryptophan, this likely comes from a read error. This rearrangement joins TRBV15 to TRBJ1-1; D is possibly TRBD1 (5 bases). The V gene lost 0 bases and the J gene lost 6 bases, with 8 bases spanning the gap. This CDR3 is 13 amino acids long. Per the germline V gene, CDR1 is LNHNV and CDR2 is YYDKDF (reference sequence). CDR3 DNA: TGTGCCACCAGCAGAGAGCGGGGGGCTGAAGCTTTCCTT. Amino acid sequence: CATSRERGAEAFL.

This chain links TRBV27 with TRBJ2-6; no definite D call. Per the germline V gene, CDR1 is MNHEY and CDR2 is SMNVEV (reference sequence). The CDR3 has 18 amino acids. Trimming took off 2 bases at V and 0 bases at J, with 14 bases between the two ends. CDR3 sequence: CASSLGPGPLSGANVLTF. DNA for the CDR3: TGTGCCAGCAGTTTAGGTCCAGGCCCCCTCTCTGGGGCCAACGTCCTGACTTTC. The variable domain in full, completed from reference TRBV27 and TRBJ2-6, reads EAQVTQNPRYLITVTGKKLTVTCSQNMNHEYMSWYRQDPGLGLRQIYYSMNVEVTDKGDVPEGYKVSRKEKRNFPLILESPSPNQTSLYFCASSLGPGPLSGANVLTFGAGSRLTVL.

The chain joins TRBV9 to TRBJ1-3; a weak D match, TRBD1 (5 bases). The CDR3 totals 16 residues. V lost 4 bases to trimming and J lost 0 bases, with 14 bases between them. Per germline, CDR1 SGDLS and CDR2 YYNGEE. As DNA, the CDR3 is TGTGCCAGCAGCCGGGACGTTCAAAGCTCTGGAAACACCATATATTTT. Translating it yields CASSRDVQSSGNTIYF.

Details on this clone: The sample has other DNA sequences that encode this CDR3 too. CDR3 residues: CASRYGMNTEAFF. The CDR3 DNA reads as TGTGCCAGCAGGTATGGGATGAACACTGAAGCTTTCTTT. The V call is TRBV27, the J call TRBJ1-1; unclear D gene. This CDR3 contains 13 residues. Germline lookup yields CDR1 MNHEY and CDR2 SMNVEV (reference sequence). Trimming took 6 bases from V and 0 from J, leaving 8 bases between them.

This chain connects TRBV2 to TRBJ1-5, with D hard to call. V was pared by 4 bases and J by 5 bases, with 12 bases between. Germline loops: CDR1 SNHLY, CDR2 FYNNEI. The CDR3 is made up of 14 amino acids. CDR3 sequence reads: CASSVEGGDQPQHF. DNA of the CDR3: TGTGCCAGCAGTGTGGAGGGAGGCGATCAGCCCCAGCATTTT. Variable domain in full (rest from reference TRBV2 and TRBJ1-5): EPEVTQTPSHQVTQMGQEVILRCVPISNHLYFYWYRQILGQKVEFLVSFYNNEISEKSEIFDDQFSVERPDGSNFTLKIRSTKLEDSAMYFCASSVEGGDQPQHFGDGTRLSIL.

The V and J genes are TRBV10-2 and TRBJ2-1; either TRBD1 or TRBD2 may fit D (5 bases each). There are 19 residues in the CDR3. Between the trimmed V and J ends, which lost 7 bases and 0 bases, there was a span of 25 bases. Germline-derived CDR1 and CDR2 are WSHSY and SAAADI. The CDR3 DNA sequence: TGCGCCAGCATCAAGGACACTCAAGAGGGATTTCGCTCCTACAATGAGCAGTTCTTC. Translating gives CASIKDTQEGFRSYNEQFF.

The chain is built from TRBV27 and TRBJ2-2; perhaps TRBD1 as D (6 bases). Germline-derived CDR1 and CDR2 are MNHEY and SMNVEV (reference sequence). V lost 6 bases to trimming and J lost 5 bases, with 25 bases between them. This CDR3 region has 18 residues. Written as DNA, the CDR3 is TGTGCCAGCAGCCCCCCTAGCATATCAGGGGTGGTAACCGGGGAGCTGTTTTTT. As protein: CASSPPSISGVVTGELFF.

The CDR3 DNA reads TGTGCCAGCAGCTTAACAGGGGTGAATGGCTACACCTTC. It is translated as CASSLTGVNGYTF. This rearrangement joins TRBV13 to TRBJ1-2, with 7 bases that match TRBD1. The J segment lost 6 bases and the V segment lost 2 bases, leaving 3 bases of the junction unmatched. The germline gives CDR1 PRHDT, CDR2 FYEKMQ (reference sequence). CDR3 length: 13 amino acids.

J is TRBJ2-2 and V is TRBV24-1; 7 positions agree with TRBD1. The length of the CDR3 is 13 residues. The ends lost 9 bases at V and 1 base at J; junction bases unmatched: 1. The V gene's germline CDR1 is KGHDR and CDR2 SFDVKD. The CDR3 sequence is CATGDRNTGELFF. Written as DNA, the CDR3 is TGTGCCACCGGGGACAGGAACACCGGGGAGCTGTTTTTT.

This clone came up once. V is TRBV6-5 and J is TRBJ1-1; TRBD1 matches 10 bases. Germline CDR1 reads MNHEY; CDR2 reads SVGAGI. This CDR3 region has 16 residues. Germline trimming cut 2 bases from V and 2 bases from J; bases unmatched to any gene: 5. CDR3 nucleotides: TGTGCCAGCAGTTACGGTGACAGGGGGCTCAACACTGAAGCTTTCTTT. This translates into CASSYGDRGLNTEAFF.

The chain couples TRBV6-7 to TRBJ2-7, with TRBD2 identical over 8 bases. TRBV6-7 is filed as an ORF, its function uncertain. The CDR3 length is 17 residues. Unmatched junction bases numbered 11, after V lost 2 bases and J lost 2 bases. In nucleotides, the CDR3 is TGTGCCAGCAGTTACCCCCCGGAGCGGGGGCTAACCTACGAGCAGTACGTC. As protein: CASSYPPERGLTYEQYV.